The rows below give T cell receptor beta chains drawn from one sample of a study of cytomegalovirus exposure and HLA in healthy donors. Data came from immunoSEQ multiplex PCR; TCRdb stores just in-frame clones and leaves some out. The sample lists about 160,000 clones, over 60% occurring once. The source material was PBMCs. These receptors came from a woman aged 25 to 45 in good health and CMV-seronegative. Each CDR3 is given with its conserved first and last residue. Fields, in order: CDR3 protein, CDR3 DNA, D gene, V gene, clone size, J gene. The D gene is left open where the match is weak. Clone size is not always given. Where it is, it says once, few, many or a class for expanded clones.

CSSSPPVRGQSSYNEQFF,TGTTCCAGCAGCCCGCCGGTCAGGGGCCAAAGCTCCTACAATGAGCAGTTCTTC,-,TRBV7-9,-,TRBJ2-1
CASSRAGGDYEQYF,TGTGCCAGCAGCCGAGCGGGAGGCGATTACGAGCAGTACTTC,TRBD2,TRBV7-8,-,TRBJ2-7
CASSPGLAHGETQYF,TGTGCCAGCAGCCCCGGACTAGCGCATGGGGAGACCCAGTACTTC,TRBD2,TRBV7-6,few,TRBJ2-5
CASSARPGHTYEQYF,TGTGCCAGCAGCGCCAGACCGGGACACACATACGAGCAGTACTTC,-,TRBV9,-,TRBJ2-7
CASSLNRNTEAFF,TGTGCCAGCAGTTTAAACAGAAACACTGAAGCTTTCTTT,-,TRBV27,few,TRBJ1-1
CASSSLHGTGANYGYTF,TGTGCCAGCAGTTCGCTCCATGGGACAGGGGCTAACTATGGCTACACCTTC,TRBD1,TRBV28,-,TRBJ1-2
CASNVDRNTEAFF,TGTGCCAGCAATGTGGACAGGAACACTGAAGCTTTCTTT,-,TRBV6-1,-,TRBJ1-1
CASSYFGDTEAFF,TGTGCCAGCAGTTACTTCGGAGACACTGAAGCTTTCTTT,-,TRBV6-5,-,TRBJ1-1
CASSPAGQGNYGYPF,TGTGCCAGCTCACCGGCGGGACAGGGGAACTATGGCTACCCCTTC,TRBD1,TRBV18,-,TRBJ1-2
CASSQRGQLSF,TGTGCCAGCAGCCAGAGGGGACAGCTATCCTTT,TRBD1,TRBV14,-,TRBJ1-4
CASSANRGLNF,TGTGCCAGCAGTGCAAACAGGGGGCTGAACTTC,TRBD1,TRBV28,-,TRBJ1-2
CASSWRYSGETQYF,TGTGCCAGCAGCTGGCGGTATTCGGGAGAGACCCAGTACTTC,-,TRBV5-6,-,TRBJ2-5
CASRGTGDEQFF,TGTGCCAGCCGAGGGACAGGGGATGAGCAGTTCTTC,TRBD1,TRBV5-4,few,TRBJ2-1
CAWSVRGGLSNQPQHF,TGTGCCTGGAGTGTCCGGGGAGGACTTAGCAATCAGCCCCAGCATTTT,-,TRBV30,once,TRBJ1-5
CASSGGTGRQNTEAFF,TGTGCCAGTAGTGGGGGGACAGGGAGGCAGAACACTGAAGCTTTCTTT,TRBD1,TRBV19,-,TRBJ1-1
CAWRGGLAYGYTF,TGTGCCTGGAGAGGTGGGCTAGCCTATGGCTACACCTTC,-,TRBV30,-,TRBJ1-2
CATTDYGGRRSQPQHF,TGTGCCACTACGGATTATGGCGGCAGGAGGTCTCAGCCCCAGCATTTT,-,TRBV28,-,TRBJ1-5
CASSLARNTEAFF,TGTGCCAGCAGCTTAGCGCGAAACACTGAAGCTTTCTTT,-,TRBV7-2,-,TRBJ1-1
CASSLGRGQDDEQYF,TGCGCCAGCAGCCTCGGTAGGGGGCAGGATGACGAGCAGTACTTC,TRBD1,TRBV5-1,-,TRBJ2-7
CASSQVNRARNTIYF,TGCGCCAGCAGCCAAGTGAACAGGGCAAGAAACACCATATATTTT,-,TRBV4-1,-,TRBJ1-3